This T cell receptor beta chain comes out of a study of T cell repertoires in cytomegalovirus infection. In the study overall: Both a matching HLA type and CMV infection were indicated by public TCR beta signatures.

Many counts were recorded for this clonotype. Antigen specificity is unknown. Germline CDR1 and CDR2: SGHTA and FQGNSA. V was trimmed by 5 bases and J by 0 bases, leaving 13 bases between them. The CDR3 is made up of 15 amino acids. The study's findings and limits: The study identified carriers of CMV plus the relevant HLA from cumulative public TCR beta family frequency. Clonotype analysis showed dominance of the ex vivo response by HLA-C-restricted CMV-specific TCR beta clonotypes.

A single record per CDR3 protein comes from TCRdb applying MiXCR to the reads. The sample lists approximately 170,000 distinct CDR3 sequences, 17% occurring once. The chain employs TRBV7-2 and TRBJ1-2; TRBD1 is a possible D gene (5 bases). Sample: CD8+ T cells from PBMCs. This TCR came from a human donor in good health (CMV status not recorded). Some clones in this sample may be carry-over from other donors' samples. CDR3 bases: TGTGCCAGCAGCCTTGGGGGGGTTCCTAACTATGGCTACACCTTC. Protein sequence: CASSLGGVPNYGYTF.